One and the same sample provided the 17 T cell receptor beta chains below, sequenced in a study of immune heterogeneity within non-small cell lung tumors. Multiplex PCR (32 V and 13 J primers) was used to amplify the TCR beta CDR3. TCRdb analysed the multiplex PCR reads with MiXCR anew, one entry per CDR3 protein. The repertoire holds about 16,000 distinct CDR3 sequences, with under 30% as singletons. The template for each sample was 550 to 700 ng of genomic DNA, which had been extracted from bulk tumor tissue. During surgery, several far-apart biopsies were obtained from every primary tumor. Curative operations were performed on patients who had untreated, newly diagnosed non-small cell lung cancer. Sequenced material: lung tumor tissue. Source of these receptors: a man aged 40-49 years with non-small cell lung cancer.

The rearrangement uses TRBV24-1 and TRBJ2-3; D is possibly TRBD2 (6 bases). This CDR3 comprises 15 residues. The V gene's germline CDR1 is KGHDR and CDR2 SFDVKD. Trimming shortened V by 4 bases and J by 4 bases, and 14 bases separated the two germline ends. The CDR3 nucleotides read TGTGCCACCAGTGAAGGAGGGTCGGGGGCAGATACGCAGTATTTT. It is translated as CATSEGGSGADTQYF.

By its share, this clonotype is medium-sized. CDR3 residues: CAIKSAGQYLNTEAFF. The CDR3 nucleotides are TGTGCCATCAAAAGTGCGGGACAGTACTTGAACACTGAAGCTTTCTTT. V and J are TRBV10-3 and TRBJ1-1, with TRBD1 identical over 7 bases. The CDR3 covers 16 residues. Trimming removed 7 bases from V and 0 bases from J; junction bases left unmatched: 11. Germline loops: CDR1 ENHRY, CDR2 SYGVKD.

This chain joins TRBV10-2 and TRBJ2-6; D possibly corresponds to TRBD2 (6 bases). V lost 4 bases, J lost 0 bases, and 19 bases lay in between. The CDR3 spans 19 residues. CDR1 and CDR2 from the germline V gene are WSHSY and SAAADI. CDR3 protein: CASSGMGDGGLSGANVLTF. In nucleotides, the CDR3 is TGCGCCAGCAGTGGGATGGGGGACGGAGGGCTCTCTGGGGCCAACGTCCTGACTTTC.

The chain uses TRBV7-9 and TRBJ2-7; D tentatively reads TRBD1 or TRBD2 (5 bases each). Germline V CDR1 and CDR2: SEHNR, FQNEAQ (reference sequence). The CDR3 covers 13 residues. Written as DNA, the CDR3 is TGTGCGAACAGACTTGGGGGCTCCTACGAGCAGTACTTC. It encodes CANRLGGSYEQYF.

This clonotype was detected many times. The CDR3 DNA reads as TGTGCCAGTAGTACGGGACTAGCGGGAGTAGGAGGGACCGGGGAGCTGTTTTTT. Protein sequence: CASSTGLAGVGGTGELFF. The J gene is TRBJ2-2, the V gene TRBV19; 14 nucleotides align to TRBD2. The CDR3 spans 18 residues. CDR1 LNHDA and CDR2 SQIVND come from the germline V gene (reference sequence). With V trimmed by 4 bases and J by 5 bases, 9 bases remained unmatched.

By proportion, this clonotype is medium-sized. This sequence joins TRBV12-3 or TRBV12-4 and TRBJ1-2; 9 bases are a match to TRBD1. The junction had 7 bases not matched to a gene; V was cut back by 6 bases and J by 8 bases. The CDR3 loop spans 13 amino acids. CDR3 DNA sequence: TGTGCCAGCAGGCGAACAGGGGGCGGGGGCTACACCTTC. Its translation is CASRRTGGGGYTF.

About this clonotype: This may be a read error, as it is one base from a much larger clone. The V call is TRBV6-2 or TRBV6-3, the J call TRBJ2-1; no clear D. Germline V gives CDR1 MNHEY, CDR2 SVGEGT. The CDR3 is 12 residues long. The chain's CDR3 is CASSYLLNEQLF. Here the CDR3 DNA reads TGTGCCAGCAGTTACCTCTTGAATGAGCAGTTATTC.

This clonotype was picked up many times. The rearrangement joins TRBV6-1 to TRBJ1-2; TRBD1 matches at 8 bases. CDR1 is MNHNS, CDR2 SASEGT, per germline. The CDR3 sequence is 14 residues long. The junction had 16 bases not matched to a gene; V was cut back by 11 bases and J by 8 bases. The CDR3 sequence is CAYHSGQGAGGYTF. CDR3 in DNA: TGTGCCTACCATTCGGGGCAGGGGGCGGGGGGCTACACCTTC.

CDR3 loop: CASSYPGLAGDEQYF. The CDR3 nucleotides are TGTGCCAGCAGCTACCCTGGACTAGCGGGAGACGAGCAGTACTTC. The rearrangement joins TRBV7-8 to TRBJ2-7, with 13 bases lining up with TRBD2. The CDR3 has 15 amino acids. Germline CDR1 and CDR2: SGHVS and FQNEAQ. The trim removed 4 bases at V and 5 bases at J, leaving 5 bases unmatched.

Turning to this clonotype: This may stem from a read error, because a much larger clone lies one nucleotide away. The genes are TRBV6-5 and TRBJ2-7, with 8 positions matching TRBD1. Germline V gene data show CDR1 as MNHEY and CDR2 as SVGAGI. The CDR3 extends over 13 amino acids. The CDR3 protein is CASSYYRGSEHYF. CDR3 coding DNA: TGTGCCAGCAGTTACTACAGGGGGAGCGAGCATTACTTC.

In its sample, this clonotype is medium-sized (0.01 to 0.1%). This chain joins TRBV6-2 or TRBV6-3 and TRBJ2-7; D is perhaps TRBD1 (5 bases). V was pared by 8 bases and J by 0 bases, with 17 bases between. Germline lookup yields CDR1 MNHEY and CDR2 SVGEGT. The CDR3 runs 15 residues. The CDR3 sequence: CASYSPRQFSYEQYF. The CDR3 DNA is TGTGCCAGCTACTCCCCCCGACAGTTCTCCTACGAGCAGTACTTC.

The rearrangement joins TRBV15 to TRBJ2-5; 7 bases fit TRBD2. Germline V gene sequence: CDR1 LNHNV, CDR2 YYDKDF (reference sequence). V shed 5 bases and J 2 bases; nucleotides not matched to a gene: 5. CDR3 length: 14 amino acids. The chain's CDR3 is CATSHGLGQETQYF. The CDR3, as DNA: TGTGCCACCAGCCACGGACTAGGTCAAGAGACCCAGTACTTC.

Turning to this clonotype: A much larger clone differs by one base, so this may be a read error. The gene calls are TRBV20-1 and TRBJ2-7; D gene uncertain. This CDR3 region has 12 residues. Per the germline V gene, CDR1 is DFQATT and CDR2 is SNEGSKA (reference sequence). The ends were cut back, 7 bases at V and 2 bases at J, with 12 bases in the middle. This chain's CDR3 is CSDSQEAYEQYF. Written as DNA, the CDR3 is TGCAGTGATAGCCAAGAAGCCTACGAGCAGTACTTC.

This clonotype was counted ten times or more. The chain links TRBV7-8 to TRBJ1-6; no clear D. CDR1 is SGHVS, CDR2 FQNEAQ, per germline. Trimming left V 6 bases short and J 0 bases short, with 9 bases between. This CDR3 spans 15 amino acids. The CDR3 region has the DNA TGTGCCAGCAGACTAACTAGCTCCTATAATTCACCCCTCCACTTT. This encodes CASRLTSSYNSPLHF.

This clonotype was counted ten times or more. The V gene is TRBV5-1, the J gene TRBJ2-7; TRBD1 agrees at 11 bases. Losses at the gene ends were 4 bases for V and 6 bases for J; bases not matched to a gene: 6. CDR3 length equals 14 residues. Per germline, CDR1 SGHRS and CDR2 YFSETQ. CDR3 loop: CASSRGTGGVEQYF. CDR3 coding DNA: TGCGCCAGCAGCCGCGGGACAGGGGGAGTCGAGCAGTACTTC.

About this clonotype: A read error may explain this, as a much larger clone is one base away. In this CDR3 the conserved last residue, phenylalanine or tryptophan, is missing, so a read error is likely. The rearrangement joins TRBV10-2 to TRBJ2-7; the D is unclear. Trimming took 6 bases from V and 3 from J, leaving 6 bases between them. The CDR3 loop spans 11 amino acids. Per the germline V gene, CDR1 is WSHSY and CDR2 is SAAADI. CDR3 in amino acids: CASSIVYEQYS. CDR3 coding DNA: TGCGCCAGCAGCATAGTCTACGAGCAGTACTCC.

This clonotype was detected once. The CDR3 spells CAISESGLAGFYEQYF. Here the CDR3 DNA reads TGTGCCATCAGTGAGTCAGGACTAGCGGGATTCTACGAGCAGTACTTC. The J gene is TRBJ2-7, the V gene TRBV10-3, with 12 positions matching TRBD2. Germline V gene data show CDR1 as ENHRY and CDR2 as SYGVKD. The CDR3 sequence is 16 residues long. Trimming removed 0 bases from V and 3 bases from J; junction bases left unmatched: 3.